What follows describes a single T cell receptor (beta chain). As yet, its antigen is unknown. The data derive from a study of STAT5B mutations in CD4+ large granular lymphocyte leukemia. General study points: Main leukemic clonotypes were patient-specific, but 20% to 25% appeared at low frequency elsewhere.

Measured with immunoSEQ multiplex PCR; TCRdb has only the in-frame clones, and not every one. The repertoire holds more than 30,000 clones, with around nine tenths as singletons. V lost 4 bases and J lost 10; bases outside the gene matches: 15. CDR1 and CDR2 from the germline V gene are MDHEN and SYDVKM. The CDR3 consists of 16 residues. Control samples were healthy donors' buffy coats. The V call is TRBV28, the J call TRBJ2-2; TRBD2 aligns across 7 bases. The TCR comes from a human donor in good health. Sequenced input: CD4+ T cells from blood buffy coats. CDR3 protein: CASSSLSGIVRSELFF. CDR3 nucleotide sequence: TGTGCCAGCAGTTCCCTGAGCGGGATCGTGAGGTCGGAGCTGTTTTTT.